The TCR beta chain under discussion was sequenced for a study of cytomegalovirus exposure and HLA in healthy donors. Study-level points and caveats: In a later analysis, a genetic analysis reported fewer productive-TCR N-insertions in an Asian-associated ancestry cluster than the cohort average.

J gave up 10 bases and V 4 bases, and 6 bases lay outside the gene matches. CDR1 is MNHEY, CDR2 SMNVEV, per germline (reference sequence). CDR3 size: 13 residues. The PCR used 60 Vbeta and 13 Jbeta primers. Sequencing used immunoSEQ multiplex PCR; TCRdb keeps in-frame clones, though not all of them. The profile covers 120,000 or so clones, with around 80% appearing a single time and around 3.6% taken by the ten largest. With respect to this clone: The antigen is unknown.

This sequence originates from a man aged 25-40 years in good health and CMV-seronegative. The chain is built from TRBV27 and TRBJ1-2; 10 bases match TRBD1. Sequences were obtained from PBMCs. CDR3 amino acids: CASSSRGQGDYTF. Written as DNA, the CDR3 is TGTGCCAGCAGTTCTCGAGGACAGGGGGACTACACCTTC.